These 3 T cell receptor beta chains were sequenced from one sample in a study of T cell responses to AZD1222 COVID-19 vaccine. Clones were read by immunoSEQ multiplex PCR, and TCRdb kept only the in-frame ones, dropping some. The sample has around 110,000 clones, roughly 85% seen once; the top ten hold 4.8%. This specimen was peripheral blood, taken 28 days after the second AZD1222 dose. The source of these receptors is an adult who received the AZD1222 COVID-19 vaccine.

This clone was picked up one time. The chain combines TRBV7-9 with TRBJ2-5; TRBD1 aligns across 8 bases. The CDR3 contains 14 residues. The V gene end was trimmed by 8 bases and the J gene end by 2 bases; junction bases not matched to a gene: 7. Germline CDR1 SEHNR, CDR2 FQNEAQ (reference sequence). In DNA, the CDR3 is TGTGCCAGCTCGGGAAACAGGGGGCAAGAGACCCAGTACTTC. Encoded protein: CASSGNRGQETQYF. The full variable domain, rest sourced from reference TRBV7-9 and TRBJ2-5, is DTGVSQNPRHKITKRGQNVTFRCDPISEHNRLYWYRQTLGQGPEFLTYFQNEAQLEKSRLLSDRFSAERPKGSFSTLEIQRTEQGDSAMYLCASSGNRGQETQYFGPGTRLLVL.

The rearrangement uses TRBV6-5 and TRBJ2-5, with TRBD1 matching over 12 bases. The CDR3 has 14 residues. V trimming: 8 bases; J trimming: 5 bases; junction bases outside the gene matches: 6. Germline CDR1 is MNHEY and CDR2 is SVGAGI. Written as DNA, the CDR3 is TGTGCCAGCGGGACAGGGGGCTCCGGGGAGACCCAGTACTTC. Translated, it gives CASGTGGSGETQYF.

The chain links TRBV18 to TRBJ2-3, with 8 positions matching TRBD1. CDR3 length equals 16 residues. The germline gives CDR1 KGHSH, CDR2 LQKENI. Germline trimming cut 4 bases from V and 3 bases from J; bases unmatched to any gene: 9. For the CDR3, the DNA is TGTGCCAGCTCACTACTACGGACAGGGAGAACAGATACGCAGTATTTT. As protein: CASSLLRTGRTDTQYF.